A single sample gave rise to the 9 T cell receptor beta chains below, sequenced in a study of spatial heterogeneity in lung cancer. MiXCR was run by TCRdb on the 5' RACE reads, yielding one entry per CDR3 protein. The sample has 26,000 or so distinct CDR3 sequences, 13% seen once; the top ten hold roughly 24%. Time point described: sample taken at primary tumor resection. Tumor, nontumor lung or frozen PBMC supplied whole RNA that was sequenced unsorted. The sequences come from PBMCs, collected at surgery. These receptors were collected from a female donor with early-stage non-small cell lung cancer.

This clonotype has a count of ten or more. The chain joins TRBV28 to TRBJ2-6; 8 bases match TRBD1. Germline V gene data show CDR1 as MDHEN and CDR2 as SYDVKM. This CDR3 is built from 17 residues. After removal of 5 bases from V and 4 bases from J, the junction contained 10 bases not matched to a gene. CDR3 bases: TGTGCCAGCAGTCTCGGACAGGGACTGGCAGGGGCCAACGTCCTGACTTTC. This translates into CASSLGQGLAGANVLTF.

This clonotype was recorded at least ten times. The chain uses TRBV23-1 and TRBJ2-7; perhaps TRBD1 as D (5 bases). TRBV23-1 is annotated as an ORF whose role is uncertain. Trimming shortened V by 1 base and J by 3 bases, and 16 bases separated the two germline ends. This CDR3 contains 16 residues. This CDR3 reads CASSQFVRAWFYEQYF. CDR3 coding DNA: TGCGCCAGCAGTCAATTTGTCAGGGCTTGGTTCTACGAGCAGTACTTC.

This clonotype was seen a handful of times. V gene TRBV20-1 combines with J gene TRBJ1-2; D is unclear. V was cut by 0 bases and J by 6 bases, with 8 bases left in between. The CDR3 contains 12 residues. The germline gives CDR1 DFQATT, CDR2 SNEGSKA (reference sequence). The DNA for the CDR3 is TGCAGTGCTAGAGAAACAGTCAATGGCTACACCTTC. Translated, it gives CSARETVNGYTF.

This clonotype was counted many times. The rearrangement joins TRBV29-1 to TRBJ2-2; the D is unclear. The CDR3 covers 13 residues. V was shortened by 5 bases and J by 5 bases, with 12 bases between the two germline ends. Germline assignment: CDR1 SQVTM and CDR2 ANQGSEA. The CDR3 DNA is TGCAGCGTTCTATCTCTAACTACCGGGGAGCTGTTTTTT. Its protein product is CSVLSLTTGELFF.

In its sample, this clonotype was seen many times. V is TRBV11-2 and J is TRBJ1-4, with D possibly TRBD1 on 5 matching bases. Per the germline V gene, CDR1 is SGHAT and CDR2 is FQNNGV. This CDR3 is 17 amino acids long. V was shortened by 4 bases and J by 8 bases, with 23 bases between the two germline ends. In nucleotides, the CDR3 is TGTGCCAGCAGCTCGCGGGACTATTGGCCCACTCTGGAAAAACTGTTTTTT. Its translation is CASSSRDYWPTLEKLFF.

In this sample, this clonotype turned up many times. The rearrangement links TRBV29-1 to TRBJ2-1; D remains unclear. This CDR3 is built from 11 residues. With 4 bases removed from V and 8 bases from J, the gap between germline ends came to 9 bases. The germline V gene has CDR1 SQVTM and CDR2 ANQGSEA. As DNA, the CDR3 is TGCAGCGTTGCATCTGGTTATGAGCAGTTCTTC. As protein: CSVASGYEQFF.

Many counts were recorded for this clonotype. The chain is built from TRBV18 and TRBJ1-5, with TRBD1 as a possible D gene (5 bases). The V gene lost 4 bases and the J gene lost 5 bases, with 21 bases spanning the gap. The germline V gene encodes CDR1 KGHSH and CDR2 LQKENI. The CDR3 extends over 17 amino acids. CDR3 DNA sequence: TGTGCCAGCTCACTTTACGGCCTAAGGGGCCCTTATCAGCCCCAGCATTTT. Its protein is CASSLYGLRGPYQPQHF.

The chain is built from TRBV7-2 and TRBJ2-7, with TRBD2 identical over 9 bases. CDR1 SGHTA and CDR2 FQGNSA come from the germline V gene. CDR3 size: 15 residues. The junction had 10 bases not matched to a gene; V was cut back by 3 bases and J by 7 bases. Here the CDR3 reads CASSLFQAGGQEQYF. The CDR3 nucleotides read TGTGCCAGCAGCTTGTTTCAAGCGGGAGGTCAAGAGCAGTACTTC.

The CDR3 loop reads CASSAAYLVRNTEAFF. The CDR3 DNA sequence: TGTGCCAGTAGCGCGGCCTACCTCGTCAGGAACACTGAAGCTTTCTTT. The chain couples TRBV19 to TRBJ1-1; no definite D call. The V end was cut by 6 bases, the J end by 1 base, with 18 bases between. Germline values: CDR1 LNHDA, CDR2 SQIVND (reference sequence). This CDR3 spans 16 amino acids. Full variable domain (outside the CDR3, taken from reference TRBV19 and TRBJ1-1): DGGITQSPKYLFRKEGQNVTLSCEQNLNHDAMYWYRQDPGQGLRLIYYSQIVNDFQKGDIAEGYSVSREKKESFPLTVTSAQKNPTAFYLCASSAAYLVRNTEAFFGQGTRLTVV.